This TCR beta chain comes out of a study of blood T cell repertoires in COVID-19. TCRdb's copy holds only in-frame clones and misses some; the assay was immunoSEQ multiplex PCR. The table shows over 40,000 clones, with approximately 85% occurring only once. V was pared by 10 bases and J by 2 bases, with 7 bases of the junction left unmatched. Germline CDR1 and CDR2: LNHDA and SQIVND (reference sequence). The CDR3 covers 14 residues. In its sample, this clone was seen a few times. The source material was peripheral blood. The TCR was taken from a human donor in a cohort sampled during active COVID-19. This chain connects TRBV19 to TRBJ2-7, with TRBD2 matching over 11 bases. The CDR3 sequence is CATLGLADPYEQYF. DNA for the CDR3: TGTGCCACCCTGGGACTAGCGGACCCCTACGAGCAGTACTTC. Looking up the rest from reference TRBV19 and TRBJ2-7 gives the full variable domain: DGGITQSPKYLFRKEGQNVTLSCEQNLNHDAMYWYRQDPGQGLRLIYYSQIVNDFQKGDIAEGYSVSREKKESFPLTVTSAQKNPTAFYLCATLGLADPYEQYFGPGTRLTVT.